The clone carrying this T cell receptor (beta chain) came up many times. An expansion of CD8+CD57+ cells by flow cytometry had been shown in patients chosen for sequencing. The CDR3 is made up of 14 amino acids. Germline V gene data show CDR1 as DFQATT and CDR2 as SNEGSKA (reference sequence). Trimming took 4 bases from V and 0 from J, leaving 10 bases between them. Profiling of TCR beta VDJ combinations and CDR3 sequences used genomic DNA as template. TCRdb reprocessed the reads via MiXCR and lists one record per CDR3 protein. The data show 120,000 or so distinct CDR3 sequences, about two fifths seen once. This entry comes from a study of CD8+CD57+ T cells in acquired aplastic anemia.

This TCR derives from a human donor with aplastic anemia. The source material was sorted CD4+, CD8+, or CD8+CD57+ T cells (not recorded which) from PBMCs. The chain couples TRBV20-1 to TRBJ1-5; D gene unclear. In DNA, the CDR3 is TGCAGTGCTACCAACTACAATAGCAATCAGCCCCAGCATTTT. This codes for CSATNYNSNQPQHF.